Given below is one T cell receptor beta chain in context. Tregs were sorted as CD4+CD25+CD127-/low cells. In TCRdb, the 5' RACE reads were re-called with MiXCR into one record per CDR3 protein. The top ten hold 12% of the sample, which has 9,500 to 15,000 distinct CDR3 sequences, around 54% seen once. The TCR sequence derives from a female donor with breast cancer. The sequenced sample consisted of tumor-infiltrating Tregs sorted from the breast tumor.

In DNA form, the CDR3 reads TGCAGTGCTAGATCGCGACTAGCGGGGTACAAAAACATTCAGTACTTC. Protein: CSARSRLAGYKNIQYF. The chain has TRBV20-1 and TRBJ2-4; TRBD2 matches at 11 bases. The germline V gene encodes CDR1 DFQATT and CDR2 SNEGSKA (reference sequence). This CDR3 is 16 amino acids long. J gave up 3 bases and V 2 bases, and 6 bases lay outside the gene matches.